These T cell receptor beta chains were read from a single sample in a study of cytomegalovirus exposure and HLA in healthy donors. Sequencing used immunoSEQ multiplex PCR; TCRdb keeps in-frame clones, though not all of them. The sample lists about 71,000 clones; approximately 94% were seen once. Specimen: PBMCs. The receptor set was obtained from a man younger than 35 in good health and CMV-seropositive. Both conserved end residues are part of each CDR3. D genes are given only for firm matches. Part of the rows lack a size; the others show once, few, many or a class for expanded clones.

CASSLFRATPGEQYF	TGTGCCAGCAGCTTATTCCGAGCCACGCCGGGCGAGCAGTACTTC	TRBV5-4	NA	NA	TRBJ2-7
CASSLSNFGHPNTEAFF	TGTGCCAGCAGTTTATCGAATTTTGGACACCCGAACACTGAAGCTTTCTTT	TRBV27	once	NA	TRBJ1-1
CASSFTSGAYEQYF	TGTGCCAGCAGCTTTACTAGCGGGGCCTACGAGCAGTACTTC	TRBV11-2	NA	TRBD2	TRBJ2-7
CASSAEGGVDQPQHF	TGTGCCAGCAGCGCTGAAGGGGGGGTCGATCAGCCCCAGCATTTT	TRBV2	once	NA	TRBJ1-5
CASSALAASTDTQYF	TGTGCCAGCAGTGCCCTAGCGGCGAGCACAGATACGCAGTATTTT	TRBV6-1	NA	TRBD2	TRBJ2-3
CSVVSRNSGNTIYF	TGCAGCGTTGTTTCGCGAAACTCTGGAAACACCATATATTTT	TRBV29-1	NA	NA	TRBJ1-3
CASSSGLAGQETQYF	TGTGCCAGCAGCTCGGGACTAGCGGGACAAGAGACCCAGTACTTC	TRBV11-2	once	TRBD2	TRBJ2-5
CASSIWGREKLFF	TGTGCCAGTAGTATCTGGGGGCGTGAAAAACTGTTTTTT	TRBV19	NA	NA	TRBJ1-4
CASSLAGGLTYEQYF	TGCGCCAGCAGCTTGGCGGGTGGATTGACCTACGAGCAGTACTTC	TRBV5-1	NA	NA	TRBJ2-7
CASSSPDRGGGEQYF	TGTGCCAGCAGCTCCCCCGACAGGGGTGGAGGGGAGCAGTACTTC	TRBV7-9	NA	TRBD1	TRBJ2-7
CASSFTISTDTQYF	TGCGCCAGCAGCTTCACAATCTCGACAGATACGCAGTATTTT	TRBV5-1	NA	NA	TRBJ2-3
CASSLERGGLDTQYF	TGCGCCAGCAGCTTGGAGCGGGGGGGCCTGGATACGCAGTATTTT	TRBV5-1	NA	TRBD2	TRBJ2-3
CASSYISTGVTYGYTF	TGTGCCAGCAGTTACATCTCCACAGGGGTAACTTATGGCTACACCTTC	TRBV6-5	NA	TRBD1	TRBJ1-2
CASSAGRSILETQYF	TGTGCCAGCAGCGCGGGCAGATCAATACTGGAGACCCAGTACTTC	TRBV5-6	NA	NA	TRBJ2-5
CASSSGLEAAGNEQFF	TGTGCCAGCAGCAGCGGTCTGGAGGCCGCGGGTAATGAGCAGTTCTTC	TRBV7-3	NA	NA	TRBJ2-1
CASSPYGLGGKLFF	TGCGCCAGCAGCCCCTACGGGTTAGGGGGAAAACTGTTTTTT	TRBV4-1	NA	NA	TRBJ1-4
CASSIRAGAGDTQYF	TGTGCCAGTAGTATACGAGCGGGGGCGGGAGATACGCAGTATTTT	TRBV19	NA	TRBD2	TRBJ2-3
CASSVIPGGVGYEQYF	TGTGCCAGCAGTGTGATTCCCGGCGGGGTCGGGTACGAGCAGTACTTC	TRBV6-1	NA	NA	TRBJ2-7
CASSQVVAPGDIQYF	TGCGCCAGCAGCCAAGTGGTGGCGCCGGGGGACATTCAGTACTTC	TRBV4-1	NA	NA	TRBJ2-4
CASGLAGADEQFF	TGTGCCAGCGGCCTAGCGGGAGCCGATGAGCAGTTCTTC	TRBV6-6	NA	TRBD2	TRBJ2-1
CASSFYGLNTEAFF	TGTGCCAGCAGTTTCTACGGTTTGAACACTGAAGCTTTCTTT	TRBV28	NA	NA	TRBJ1-1
CASSEAGASGANVLTF	TGTGCCAGCAGTGAAGCAGGGGCCTCTGGGGCCAACGTCCTGACTTTC	TRBV6-4	NA	NA	TRBJ2-6
CAISESSAGALAKNIQYF	TGTGCCATCAGTGAGTCGAGTGCTGGGGCCTTAGCCAAAAACATTCAGTACTTC	TRBV10-3	once	NA	TRBJ2-4
CASTPGNTGELFF	TGTGCTAGCACCCCGGGGAACACCGGGGAGCTGTTTTTT	TRBV12-5	NA	NA	TRBJ2-2
CASSETGGGTEAFF	TGTGCCAGCAGCGAAACAGGGGGGGGCACTGAAGCTTTCTTT	TRBV7-9	NA	TRBD1	TRBJ1-1
CAISDGTSGNDAKNIQYF	TGTGCCATCAGCGATGGGACTAGCGGGAACGATGCCAAAAACATTCAGTACTTC	TRBV10-3	NA	TRBD2	TRBJ2-4
CASSLTDRGNQPQHF	TGTGCCAGCAGCCTAACCGACAGGGGGAATCAGCCCCAGCATTTT	TRBV4-2	NA	TRBD1	TRBJ1-5
CASSVRTSGSYYNEQFF	TGTGCCAGCAGCGTCAGGACTAGCGGGAGTTACTACAATGAGCAGTTCTTC	TRBV9	NA	TRBD2	TRBJ2-1
CASSLPRGGTVNTEAFF	TGTGCCAGCAGCTTACCCCGGGGCGGGACGGTGAACACTGAAGCTTTCTTT	TRBV7-6	NA	NA	TRBJ1-1
CASSLSRDSETQYF	TGTGCCAGCAGCTTGTCCAGGGATTCAGAGACCCAGTACTTC	TRBV11-2	NA	NA	TRBJ2-5
CASSYPRGSGGYEQYF	TGTGCCAGCAGTTATCCGCGGGGGTCGGGTGGTTACGAGCAGTACTTC	TRBV28	NA	TRBD2	TRBJ2-7
CASSAGIQETQYF	TGCGCCAGCAGCGCCGGGATCCAAGAGACCCAGTACTTC	TRBV4-1	NA	NA	TRBJ2-5
CASRRQQGGSHNEQFF	TGTGCCAGCCGAAGACAGCAGGGAGGGAGCCACAATGAGCAGTTCTTC	TRBV2	NA	TRBD2	TRBJ2-1
CASSLAFQETQYF	TGTGCCAGCAGCTTGGCCTTCCAAGAGACCCAGTACTTC	TRBV5-4	NA	NA	TRBJ2-5
CASSPNAAIEQYF	TGTGCCAGCAGCCCAAATGCGGCGATCGAGCAGTACTTC	TRBV11-2	once	NA	TRBJ2-7
CASSFGQGWTDTQYF	TGTGCCAGCAGCTTCGGACAGGGGTGGACAGATACGCAGTATTTT	TRBV7-8	NA	TRBD1	TRBJ2-3
CASSLTGLGEQYF	TGTGCCAGCAGTCTAACAGGGTTAGGAGAGCAGTACTTC	TRBV27	once	NA	TRBJ2-7
CASSPRGHTLSTDTQYF	TGCGCCAGCAGTCCAAGGGGACACACGCTTAGCACAGATACGCAGTATTTT	TRBV4-1	NA	NA	TRBJ2-3
CSVQRTGFTDTQYF	TGCAGCGTACAAAGGACAGGATTCACAGATACGCAGTATTTT	TRBV29-1	NA	TRBD1	TRBJ2-3
CASSWTGQYNEQFF	TGCGCCAGCAGCTGGACAGGGCAATACAATGAGCAGTTCTTC	TRBV5-1	NA	TRBD1	TRBJ2-1
CASVRGTTNQPQHF	TGTGCCAGCGTCAGGGGGACCACAAATCAGCCCCAGCATTTT	TRBV6-1	NA	TRBD1	TRBJ1-5
CASSLDAGTDTQYF	TGCGCCAGCAGCTTGGACGCGGGAACAGATACGCAGTATTTT	TRBV5-1	NA	NA	TRBJ2-3
CSSSLIRGLQETQYF	TGTTCCAGCAGCCTGATACGAGGGTTGCAAGAGACCCAGTACTTC	TRBV6-1	NA	NA	TRBJ2-5
CASSLPKGLRSYEQYF	TGCGCCAGCAGCCTTCCAAAGGGGTTAAGGTCCTACGAGCAGTACTTC	TRBV5-1	NA	NA	TRBJ2-7
CASSSGTGQKAFF	TGTGCCAGCAGCTCGGGAACGGGACAGAAAGCTTTCTTT	TRBV5-6	NA	TRBD1	TRBJ1-1
CASSFRDTIMDTQYF	TGTGCCAGCAGTTTTCGGGACACCATAATGGATACGCAGTATTTT	TRBV28	NA	NA	TRBJ2-3
CAISEEGTMAGELFF	TGTGCCATCAGTGAGGAGGGGACTATGGCCGGGGAGCTGTTTTTT	TRBV10-3	NA	TRBD2	TRBJ2-2
CASSPSGGASNEQFF	TGTGCCAGCAGCCCAAGCGGGGGGGCCTCGAATGAGCAGTTCTTC	TRBV7-9	NA	TRBD2	TRBJ2-1
CATSRDGRGEQFF	TGTGCCACCAGCAGAGACGGGCGAGGGGAGCAGTTCTTC	TRBV15	NA	NA	TRBJ2-1
CASSEYSGGFIDTQYF	TGCGCCAGCAGCGAATATAGCGGGGGTTTTATAGATACGCAGTATTTT	TRBV4-1	NA	TRBD2	TRBJ2-3
CASSPPGNPLF	TGTGCCAGCAGCCCCCCGGGAAACCCGCTCTTT	TRBV9	NA	NA	TRBJ1-1